These 31 T cell receptor beta chains share one sample of origin, sequenced in a study of blood T cell repertoires in COVID-19. This table comes from immunoSEQ multiplex PCR, and its TCRdb copy is limited to in-frame clones, with some not included. The data contain 120,000 to 150,000 clones, roughly 85% of them seen just once; the ten biggest clones take up approximately 4%. The sample consisted of peripheral blood. Source of these receptors: a man aged 60 to 75 with acute or convalescent COVID-19.

J is TRBJ2-1 and V is TRBV30, with 9 bases identical to TRBD2. The germline V gene encodes CDR1 GTSNPN and CDR2 SVGIG (reference sequence). The J segment lost 3 bases and the V segment lost 4 bases, leaving 4 bases of the junction unmatched. This CDR3 is built from 14 residues. The CDR3 nucleotides are TGTGCCTGGACGGTGACTAGCGGCTACAATGAGCAGTTCTTC. This gives the protein CAWTVTSGYNEQFF. The full variable domain, rest sourced from reference TRBV30 and TRBJ2-1, is SQTIHQWPATLVQPVGSPLSLECTVEGTSNPNLYWYRQAAGRGLQLLFYSVGIGQISSEVPQNLSASRPQDRQFILSSKKLLLSDSGFYLCAWTVTSGYNEQFFGPGTRLTVL.

This clone has just a few counts. Written as DNA, the CDR3 is TGTGCCAGCAGCGGGACTGTCTCCTACAATGAGCAGTTCTTC. It is translated as CASSGTVSYNEQFF. The V call is TRBV14, the J call TRBJ2-1; TRBD2 is a possible D gene (6 bases). The CDR3 covers 14 residues. Germline CDR1 and CDR2: SGHDN and FVKESK. Trimming removed 5 bases at V and 0 bases at J, with 8 bases between.

The CDR3 region is CASSPTPGGRSNQPQHF. Written as DNA, the CDR3 is TGTGCCAGCTCACCAACGCCAGGGGGCAGGAGCAATCAGCCCCAGCATTTT. V usage is TRBV18 and J usage is TRBJ1-5; 8 nucleotides agree with TRBD1. The junction had 7 bases not matched to a gene; V was cut back by 2 bases and J by 1 base. The CDR3 covers 17 residues. The germline V gene encodes CDR1 KGHSH and CDR2 LQKENI.

The chain employs TRBV28 and TRBJ1-1; TRBD1 matches at 12 bases. The V segment lost 5 bases and the J segment 6 bases; nucleotides outside the gene matches: 7. The CDR3 runs 15 residues. The germline CDR1 and CDR2 sequences are MDHEN and SYDVKM. The CDR3 sequence is CASSPPGTGGSEAFF. CDR3 in DNA: TGTGCCAGCAGTCCCCCCGGGACAGGGGGCTCTGAAGCTTTCTTT.

The chain joins TRBV6-2 or TRBV6-3 to TRBJ1-1; TRBD1 agrees at 8 bases. Trimming at V came to 6 bases and at J to 4 bases, leaving 7 bases not matched to a gene. Germline loops: CDR1 MNHEY, CDR2 SVGEGT. CDR3 length equals 14 residues. In nucleotides, the CDR3 is TGTGCCAGCAGCCCGACCACAGGGGGCACTGAAGCTTTCTTT. Its translation is CASSPTTGGTEAFF.

V gene TRBV2 combines with J gene TRBJ1-1; possible D gene TRBD1, 6 bases. The CDR3 has 12 amino acids. Trimming pared 8 bases from V and 9 bases from J, leaving 16 bases between. From germline, CDR1 is SNHLY and CDR2 FYNNEI. In DNA form, the CDR3 reads TGTGCCAGCTCTGGGGGGGGCGGGAAAGCTTTCTTT. Encoded protein: CASSGGGGKAFF.

This clone was counted a single time. This rearrangement joins TRBV6-5 to TRBJ2-3; possible D gene TRBD2, 6 bases. The V gene lost 4 bases and the J gene lost 2 bases, with 13 bases spanning the gap. This CDR3 region has 15 residues. The germline CDR1 and CDR2 sequences are MNHEY and SVGAGI. CDR3 nucleotides: TGTGCCAGCAGTTCCACGGGACTTTCCACAGATACGCAGTATTTT. Its translation: CASSSTGLSTDTQYF.

V and J are TRBV7-9 and TRBJ2-2; tentatively, D is TRBD1 (6 bases). The germline gives CDR1 SEHNR, CDR2 FQNEAQ (reference sequence). V lost 3 bases and J 2 bases, leaving 10 bases between the germline ends. The CDR3 sequence is 15 residues long. In DNA form, the CDR3 reads TGTGCCAGCAGCTTCGGACAGAGAAACACCGGGGAGCTGTTTTTT. This gives the protein CASSFGQRNTGELFF.

V is TRBV4-1 and J is TRBJ1-5; D remains unclear. The germline V gene has CDR1 MGHRA and CDR2 YSYEKL. The CDR3 totals 16 residues. V was shortened by 1 base and J by 2 bases, with 12 bases between the two germline ends. CDR3 region: CASSQVPFRGNQPQHF. The CDR3 DNA reads TGCGCCAGCAGCCAAGTCCCCTTCCGCGGCAATCAGCCCCAGCATTTT.

The V and J genes are TRBV3-1 (or the pseudogene TRBV3-2) and TRBJ2-7; 11 bases align to TRBD2. Germline CDR1 and CDR2: LGHDT and YNNKEL (reference sequence). CDR3 length: 16 amino acids. V shed 3 bases and J 1 base; nucleotides not matched to a gene: 5. CDR3 in amino acids: CASSHKTSGKSYEQYF. Here the CDR3 DNA reads TGTGCCAGCAGCCACAAGACTAGCGGGAAATCCTACGAGCAGTACTTC.

Notes on this clone: Other nucleotide sequences from this sample produce the same CDR3. The chain joins TRBV28 to TRBJ2-7, with D possibly TRBD2 on 6 matching bases. The CDR3 contains 14 residues. V lost 2 bases, J lost 0 bases, and 8 bases lay in between. CDR1 MDHEN and CDR2 SYDVKM come from the germline V gene. In DNA form, the CDR3 reads TGTGCCAGCAGTTTAGTCGGGAGCTCCTACGAGCAGTACTTC. Translation: CASSLVGSSYEQYF.

V usage is TRBV3-1 (or the pseudogene TRBV3-2) and J usage is TRBJ2-7, with 9 bases that match TRBD2. The CDR3 is 16 residues long. Germline V lookup: CDR1 LGHDT, CDR2 YNNKEL (reference sequence). V trimming: 0 bases; J trimming: 3 bases; junction bases outside the gene matches: 6. Here the CDR3 reads CASSQETSGLLYEQYF. CDR3 DNA: TGTGCCAGCAGCCAAGAAACTAGCGGGCTCCTCTACGAGCAGTACTTC.

This chain uses TRBV5-6 with TRBJ2-7; D is uncertain. The CDR3 consists of 13 residues. The germline V and J ends were trimmed by 0 bases and 3 bases, with 7 bases remaining between them. Germline-derived CDR1 and CDR2 are SGHDT and YYEEEE. CDR3 protein: CASSLGRNYEQYF. In DNA form, the CDR3 reads TGTGCCAGCAGCTTGGGGCGGAACTACGAGCAGTACTTC.

This clone appeared a few times. V is TRBV27 and J is TRBJ1-2; 9 bases map to TRBD1. V was clipped by 6 bases and J by 6 bases; unmatched bases: 8. Germline V lookup: CDR1 MNHEY, CDR2 SMNVEV (reference sequence). CDR3 length equals 14 residues. As DNA, the CDR3 is TGTGCCAGCAGGCCCCGGGACAGGGTGGATGGCTACACCTTC. Protein: CASRPRDRVDGYTF.

The count of this clone is one. The genes are TRBV15 and TRBJ2-2; D perhaps matches TRBD2 (6 bases). CDR3 length: 16 amino acids. Deletions cut 3 bases from V and 1 base from J, with 12 bases between. Germline CDR1 and CDR2: LNHNV and YYDKDF (reference sequence). The CDR3 spells CATSSAAGLNTGELFF. The CDR3 DNA sequence: TGTGCCACCAGCAGTGCGGCGGGGCTGAACACCGGGGAGCTGTTTTTT.

The J gene is TRBJ1-2, the V gene TRBV27; D possibly corresponds to TRBD1 (6 bases). CDR1 and CDR2 from the germline V gene are MNHEY and SMNVEV (reference sequence). Trimming left V 2 bases short and J 0 bases short, with 13 bases between. The CDR3 runs 16 residues. The DNA of the CDR3 is TGTGCCAGCAGTTTAAAGGGAGGGGGGACTAACTATGGCTACACCTTC. Translated: CASSLKGGGTNYGYTF.

This chain uses TRBV7-2 with TRBJ1-2, with D perhaps TRBD1 (6 bases). The V gene's germline CDR1 is SGHTA and CDR2 FQGNSA. The CDR3 consists of 14 residues. The germline V and J ends were trimmed by 5 bases and 2 bases, with 12 bases remaining between them. This chain's CDR3 is CASSIQGPNYGYTF. CDR3 DNA: TGTGCCAGCAGCATACAGGGCCCCAACTATGGCTACACCTTC. Full variable domain (remainder filled in from reference TRBV7-2 and TRBJ1-2): GAGVSQSPSNKVTEKGKDVELRCDPISGHTALYWYRQSLGQGLEFLIYFQGNSAPDKSGLPSDRFSAERTGGSVSTLTIQRTQQEDSAVYLCASSIQGPNYGYTFGSGTRLTVV.

This clone was seen more than once but under ten times. V gene TRBV4-2 combines with J gene TRBJ2-6; 10 bases are shared with TRBD1. Per germline, CDR1 LGHNA and CDR2 YNFKEQ. Unmatched junction bases numbered 9, after V lost 4 bases and J lost 3 bases. CDR3 length: 18 residues. CDR3 nucleotides: TGTGCCAGCAGCCTCCGACAGGGGGCTGAAGTTGGGGCCAACGTCCTGACTTTC. Translation: CASSLRQGAEVGANVLTF.

This chain connects TRBV4-2 to TRBJ2-3, with TRBD2 matching over 7 bases. The CDR3 spans 16 residues. The germline gives CDR1 LGHNA, CDR2 YNFKEQ. The trim removed 1 base at V and 4 bases at J, leaving 8 bases unmatched. CDR3 loop: CASSQASAGVSDTQYF. The CDR3 region has the DNA TGTGCCAGCAGCCAAGCTTCGGCGGGAGTGTCAGATACGCAGTATTTT.

The chain couples TRBV7-2 to TRBJ2-7, with TRBD1 identical over 7 bases. This CDR3 region has 13 residues. Per the germline V gene, CDR1 is SGHTA and CDR2 is FQGNSA. The V gene end was trimmed by 4 bases and the J gene end by 5 bases; junction bases not matched to a gene: 5. In DNA, the CDR3 is TGTGCCAGCAGCTCTCAAGGGGGCAACGAGCAGTACTTC. Translation gives CASSSQGGNEQYF.

In nucleotides, the CDR3 is TGTGCCAGCAGTCCCCACGACAGGGCTACGGGTGAAGCTTTCTTT. Translated: CASSPHDRATGEAFF. V usage is TRBV27 and J usage is TRBJ1-1, with 7 positions matching TRBD1. The CDR3 extends over 15 amino acids. CDR1 is MNHEY and CDR2 is SMNVEV in the germline V gene (reference sequence). Unmatched junction bases numbered 13, after V lost 5 bases and J lost 7 bases.

The chain couples TRBV2 to TRBJ2-7; no clear D. The CDR3 runs 11 residues. Germline CDR1 SNHLY, CDR2 FYNNEI. Trimming took 8 bases from V and 3 from J, leaving 8 bases between them. CDR3 DNA: TGTGCCAGCGGCCAGCGCTACGAGCAGTACTTC. Translated, it gives CASGQRYEQYF.

The rearrangement joins TRBV15 to TRBJ2-7; the match to TRBD1 covers 11 bases. V lost 5 bases to trimming and J lost 4 bases; unmatched junction nucleotides: 4. Germline assignment: CDR1 LNHNV and CDR2 YYDKDF (reference sequence). The CDR3 covers 14 residues. The CDR3 sequence is CATSPGTGGYEQYF. In nucleotides, the CDR3 is TGTGCCACCAGCCCCGGGACAGGGGGGTACGAGCAGTACTTC.

This chain uses TRBV30 with TRBJ2-1; tentative D call: TRBD2 (6 bases). V gave up 4 bases and J gave up 4 bases, with 17 bases separating them. The CDR3 is 15 amino acids. The germline CDR1 and CDR2 sequences are GTSNPN and SVGIG (reference sequence). In DNA form, the CDR3 reads TGTGCCTGGACCAACTCGGAGGGAGCATACAATGAGCAGTTCTTC. Translation: CAWTNSEGAYNEQFF.

For this clone: A read error is possible here, since a much larger clone lies one base away. The gene calls are TRBV28 and TRBJ1-1; 7 bases map to TRBD1. The CDR3 extends over 15 amino acids. CDR1 is MDHEN, CDR2 SYDVKM, per germline. CDR3 in amino acids: CAGRLLTGRNTEAFF. For the CDR3, the DNA is TGTGCCGGCAGGCTATTGACAGGGAGGAACACTGAAGCTTTCTTT.

This clone was observed a few times. J is TRBJ1-1 and V is TRBV5-1; a possible D gene is TRBD1 (6 bases). Trimming pared 7 bases from V and 2 bases from J, leaving 15 bases between. Germline loops: CDR1 SGHRS, CDR2 YFSETQ. The CDR3 contains 14 residues. The CDR3 protein is CASGHSDRNTEAFF. In DNA, the CDR3 is TGCGCCAGCGGTCACTCGGACAGAAACACTGAAGCTTTCTTT.

This clone was seen once. The conserved phenylalanine or tryptophan is not found at the CDR3 terminus, so this likely reflects a read error. The DNA is left out, because the CDR3 cannot be placed on it with certainty; the CDR3 is given as TCRdb lists it. V usage is TRBV6-5 and J usage is TRBJ1-2. The CDR3 totals 10 residues, both ends included. Per the germline V gene, CDR1 is MNHEY and CDR2 is SVGAGI. CDR3 protein: CASCFTDCLA.

The chain employs TRBV3-1 (or the pseudogene TRBV3-2) and TRBJ1-5; 9 bases are a match to TRBD1. This CDR3 is built from 16 residues. CDR1 LGHDT and CDR2 YNNKEL come from the germline V gene (reference sequence). The J segment lost 1 base and the V segment lost 4 bases, leaving 5 bases of the junction unmatched. DNA of the CDR3: TGTGCCAGCAGCCCGGACAGGGGTTTAAGCAATCAGCCCCAGCATTTT. It translates to CASSPDRGLSNQPQHF.

This clone was counted once. The rearrangement joins TRBV7-6 to TRBJ2-1; 8 bases fit TRBD2. This CDR3 region has 15 residues. The V and J ends lost 5 bases and 8 bases, in that order; junction bases with no gene match: 11. From germline, CDR1 is SGHVS and CDR2 FNYEAQ. The CDR3 loop reads CASSAFSGSAYEQFF. CDR3 DNA: TGTGCCAGCAGCGCCTTCAGCGGGAGTGCATATGAGCAGTTCTTC.

The rearrangement joins TRBV7-9 to TRBJ1-5; perhaps TRBD1 as D (6 bases). Germline lookup yields CDR1 SEHNR and CDR2 FQNEAQ (reference sequence). This CDR3 has 14 amino acids. Deletions cut 6 bases from V and 6 bases from J, with 15 bases between. In DNA, the CDR3 is TGTGCCAGCAGTTCTACAGGGATGGGTCAGCCCCAGCATTTT. It is translated as CASSSTGMGQPQHF.

The table lists this clone with a count of one. The chain joins TRBV9 to TRBJ1-2; D ambiguous. CDR1 is SGDLS, CDR2 YYNGEE, per germline. V was clipped by 0 bases and J by 5 bases, with 17 bases between them. The CDR3 is made up of 16 amino acids. The CDR3 sequence is CASSVGSPGERYGYTF. CDR3 DNA sequence: TGTGCCAGCAGCGTAGGGTCCCCCGGGGAACGGTATGGCTACACCTTC. The full variable domain, rest sourced from reference TRBV9 and TRBJ1-2, is DSGVTQTPKHLITATGQRVTLRCSPRSGDLSVYWYQQSLDQGLQFLIQYYNGEERAKGNILERFSAQQFPDLHSELNLSSLELGDSALYFCASSVGSPGERYGYTFGSGTRLTVV.